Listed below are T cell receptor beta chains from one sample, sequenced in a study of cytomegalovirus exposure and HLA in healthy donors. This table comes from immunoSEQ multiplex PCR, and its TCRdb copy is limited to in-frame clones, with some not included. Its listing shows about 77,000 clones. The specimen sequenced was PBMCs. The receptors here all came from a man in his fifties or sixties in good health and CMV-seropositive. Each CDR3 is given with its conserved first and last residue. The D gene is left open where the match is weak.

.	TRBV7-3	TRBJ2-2	CASSPTGNTGELFF	TGTGCCAGCAGCCCGACAGGGAACACCGGGGAGCTGTTTTTT
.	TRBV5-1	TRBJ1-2	CASSSPGQFSYNYGYTF	TGCGCCAGCAGCTCCCCCGGACAGTTTTCATATAACTATGGCTACACCTTC
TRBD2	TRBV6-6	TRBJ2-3	CASGTSDTDTQYF	TGTGCCAGCGGAACTAGCGACACAGATACGCAGTATTTT
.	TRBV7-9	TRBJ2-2	CASSFNTGRRDTGELFF	TGTGCCAGCAGTTTCAATACAGGGCGAAGGGACACCGGGGAGCTGTTTTTT
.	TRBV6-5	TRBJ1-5	CASSPGLPESKPQHF	TGTGCCAGCAGTCCCGGACTCCCGGAGTCCAAGCCCCAGCATTTT
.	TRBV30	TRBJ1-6	CAWSVRLEESPLHF	TGTGCCTGGAGTGTACGTCTGGAGGAATCACCCCTCCACTTT
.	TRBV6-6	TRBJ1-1	CASSPQDTEAFF	TGTGCCAGCAGTCCCCAGGACACTGAAGCTTTCTTT
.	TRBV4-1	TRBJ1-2	CASSQENSLYGYTF	TGCGCCAGCAGCCAAGAAAACTCACTCTATGGCTACACCTTC
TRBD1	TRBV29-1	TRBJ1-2	CSVEEWGPGQTSYGYTF	TGCAGCGTTGAAGAGTGGGGGCCGGGACAGACCTCCTATGGCTACACCTTC
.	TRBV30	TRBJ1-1	CAWKEYRASTEAFF	TGTGCCTGGAAAGAGTACAGGGCGTCCACTGAAGCTTTCTTT
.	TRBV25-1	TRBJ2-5	CASSEFSGVGETQYF	TGTGCCAGCAGTGAGTTCTCAGGGGTAGGGGAGACCCAGTACTTC
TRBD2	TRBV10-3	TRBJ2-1	CAISESASGNNEQFF	TGTGCCATCAGTGAGTCGGCTAGCGGGAACAATGAGCAGTTCTTC
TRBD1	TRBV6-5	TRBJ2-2	CASTQGAGELFF	TGTGCCAGCACCCAGGGGGCCGGGGAGCTGTTTTTT
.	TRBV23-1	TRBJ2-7	CASSQSGLPGDEQYF	TGCGCCAGCAGTCAATCGGGTCTCCCGGGGGACGAGCAGTACTTC
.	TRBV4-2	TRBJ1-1	CASSQFLGRTEAFF	TGTGCCAGCAGCCAGTTTCTAGGTCGGACTGAAGCTTTCTTT
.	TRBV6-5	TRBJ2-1	CASSFSDSLYNEQFF	TGTGCCAGCAGTTTTTCGGACTCTCTATACAATGAGCAGTTCTTC
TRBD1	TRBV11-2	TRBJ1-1	CASSPGTGTEAFF	TGTGCCAGCAGCCCCGGGACAGGCACCGAAGCTTTCTTT
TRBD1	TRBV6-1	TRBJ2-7	CASSEYLGTGENEQYF	TGTGCCAGCAGTGAATACTTAGGGACAGGGGAGAACGAGCAGTACTTC
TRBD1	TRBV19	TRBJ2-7	CATSTGYGEQYF	TGTGCCACCTCGACAGGGTACGGCGAGCAGTACTTC
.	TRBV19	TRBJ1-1	CASRTRGGAFF	TGTGCCAGTAGAACCCGGGGTGGAGCTTTCTTT
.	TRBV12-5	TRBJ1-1	CASDPGLQGTEAFF	TGTGCTAGTGATCCGGGACTTCAGGGCACTGAAGCTTTCTTT
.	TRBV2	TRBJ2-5	CASGVWDFPRETQYF	TGTGCCAGCGGGGTTTGGGACTTCCCCAGGGAGACCCAGTACTTC
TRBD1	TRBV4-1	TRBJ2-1	CASSAGGTYNEQFF	TGCGCCAGCAGCGCAGGGGGAACCTACAATGAGCAGTTCTTC
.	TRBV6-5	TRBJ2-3	CASSRLVTDTQYF	TGTGCCAGCAGTCGACTAGTAACAGATACGCAGTATTTT
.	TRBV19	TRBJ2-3	CASTGTGSPTQYF	TGTGCCAGTACCGGCACCGGGAGCCCTACGCAGTATTTT
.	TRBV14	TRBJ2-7	CASSQEVAGYEQYF	TGTGCCAGCAGCCAAGAAGTGGCAGGCTACGAGCAGTACTTC
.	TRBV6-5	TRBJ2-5	CASSLTGLGETQYF	TGTGCCAGCAGCCTCACAGGGTTGGGAGAGACCCAGTACTTC
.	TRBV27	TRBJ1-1	CASSLSGQGGAEAFF	TGTGCCAGCAGTTTAAGCGGGCAGGGAGGCGCTGAAGCTTTCTTT
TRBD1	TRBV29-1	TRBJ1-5	CSVGQGRGQQPQHF	TGCAGCGTCGGCCAGGGCAGGGGGCAACAGCCCCAGCATTTT
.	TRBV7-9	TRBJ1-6	CASSLIRESSYNSPLHF	TGTGCCAGCAGCTTAATCAGGGAAAGCTCCTATAATTCACCCCTCCACTTT
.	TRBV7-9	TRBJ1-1	CASSLALGRANTEAFF	TGTGCCAGCAGCTTAGCGCTGGGGAGGGCGAACACTGAAGCTTTCTTT